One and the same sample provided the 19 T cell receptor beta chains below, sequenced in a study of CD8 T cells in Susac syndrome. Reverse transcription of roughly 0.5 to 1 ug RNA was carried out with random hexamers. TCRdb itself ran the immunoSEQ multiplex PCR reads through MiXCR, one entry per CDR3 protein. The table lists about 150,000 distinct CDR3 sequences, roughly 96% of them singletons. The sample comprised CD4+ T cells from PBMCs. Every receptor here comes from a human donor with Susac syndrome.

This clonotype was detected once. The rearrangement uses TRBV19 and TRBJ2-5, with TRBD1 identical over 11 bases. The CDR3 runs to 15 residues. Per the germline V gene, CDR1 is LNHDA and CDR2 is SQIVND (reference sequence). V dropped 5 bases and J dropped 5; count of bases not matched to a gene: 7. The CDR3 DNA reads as TGTGCCAGTAGTCCCCGGACAGGGGGCTGGGAGACCCAGTACTTC. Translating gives CASSPRTGGWETQYF.

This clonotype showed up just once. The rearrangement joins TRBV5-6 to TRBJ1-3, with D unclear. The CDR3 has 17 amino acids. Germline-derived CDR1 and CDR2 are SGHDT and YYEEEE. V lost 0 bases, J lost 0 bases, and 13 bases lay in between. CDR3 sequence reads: CASSLGTVVRSGNTIYF. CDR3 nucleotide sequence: TGTGCCAGCAGCTTGGGAACTGTCGTTCGCTCTGGAAACACCATATATTTT.

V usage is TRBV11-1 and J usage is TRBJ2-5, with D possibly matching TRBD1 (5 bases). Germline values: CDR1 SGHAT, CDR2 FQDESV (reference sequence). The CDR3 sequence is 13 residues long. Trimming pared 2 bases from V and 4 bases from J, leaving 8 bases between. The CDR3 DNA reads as TGTGCCAGCAGCTTATTCGACAGAGAGACCCAGTACTTC. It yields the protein CASSLFDRETQYF.

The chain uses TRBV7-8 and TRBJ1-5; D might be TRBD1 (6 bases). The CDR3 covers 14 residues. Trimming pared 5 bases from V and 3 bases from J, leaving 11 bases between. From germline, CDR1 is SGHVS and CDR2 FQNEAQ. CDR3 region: CASSEQGHNQPQHF. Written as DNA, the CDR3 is TGTGCCAGCAGCGAACAGGGCCACAATCAGCCCCAGCATTTT. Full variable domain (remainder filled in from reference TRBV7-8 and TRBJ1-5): GAGVSQSPRYKVAKRGQDVALRCDPISGHVSLFWYQQALGQGPEFLTYFQNEAQLDKSGLPSDRFFAERPEGSVSTLKIQRTQQEDSAVYLCASSEQGHNQPQHFGDGTRLSIL.

The DNA for the CDR3 is TGTGCCAGCAGGGAAGAAAAGACCTGGGGGGGCTACACCTTC. This gives the protein CASREEKTWGGYTF. J is TRBJ1-2 and V is TRBV27, with D tentatively TRBD1 (5 bases). Germline V gives CDR1 MNHEY, CDR2 SMNVEV (reference sequence). V lost 6 bases, J lost 8 bases, and 19 bases lay in between. The CDR3 runs 14 residues.

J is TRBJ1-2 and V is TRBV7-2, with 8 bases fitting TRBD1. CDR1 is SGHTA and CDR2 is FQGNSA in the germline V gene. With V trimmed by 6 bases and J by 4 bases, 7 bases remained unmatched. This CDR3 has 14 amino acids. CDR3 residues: CASSVQGDFYGYTF. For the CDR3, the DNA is TGTGCCAGCAGTGTACAGGGGGACTTCTATGGCTACACCTTC.

CDR3 in amino acids: CASSPLDTSYTF. The CDR3, as DNA: TGTGCCAGCTCACCACTGGACACTAGCTACACCTTC. The chain couples TRBV18 to TRBJ1-2, with D possibly TRBD1 on 5 matching bases. The CDR3 consists of 12 residues. The V end was cut by 1 base, the J end by 9 bases, with 9 bases between. CDR1 KGHSH and CDR2 LQKENI come from the germline V gene.

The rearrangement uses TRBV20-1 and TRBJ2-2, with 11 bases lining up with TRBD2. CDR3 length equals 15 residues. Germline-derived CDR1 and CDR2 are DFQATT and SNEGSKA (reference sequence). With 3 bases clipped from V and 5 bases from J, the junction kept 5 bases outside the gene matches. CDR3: CSASRASGGTGELFF. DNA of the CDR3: TGCAGTGCTAGTAGGGCTAGCGGGGGGACCGGGGAGCTGTTTTTT.

CDR3 region: CSARERGNEQFF. The CDR3 bases are TGCAGTGCTAGAGAAAGGGGGAATGAGCAGTTCTTC. The rearrangement joins TRBV20-1 to TRBJ2-1, with D possibly being TRBD1 (6 bases). V gave up 0 bases and J gave up 7 bases, with 7 bases separating them. The CDR3 consists of 12 residues. In germline, CDR1 is DFQATT, CDR2 SNEGSKA (reference sequence).

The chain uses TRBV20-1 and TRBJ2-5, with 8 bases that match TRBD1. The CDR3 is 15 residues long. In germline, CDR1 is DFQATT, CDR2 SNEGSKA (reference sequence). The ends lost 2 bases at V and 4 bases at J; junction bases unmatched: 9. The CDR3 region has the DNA TGCAGTGCTAGACAGGGGGCGCAAATTGGAGAGACCCAGTACTTC. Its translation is CSARQGAQIGETQYF.

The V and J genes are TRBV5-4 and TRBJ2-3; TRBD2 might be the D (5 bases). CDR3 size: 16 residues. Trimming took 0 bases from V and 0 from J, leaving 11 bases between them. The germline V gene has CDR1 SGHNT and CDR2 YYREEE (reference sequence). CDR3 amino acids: CASSLAGGPSTDTQYF. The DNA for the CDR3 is TGTGCCAGCAGCTTGGCGGGCGGGCCTAGCACAGATACGCAGTATTTT.

CDR3 residues: CASSEGQGYGYTF. In DNA, the CDR3 is TGTGCCAGCAGTGAAGGACAGGGCTATGGCTACACCTTC. V usage is TRBV6-1 and J usage is TRBJ1-2, with 7 bases identical to TRBD1. CDR1 and CDR2 from the germline V gene are MNHNS and SASEGT. There are 13 residues in the CDR3. V lost 1 base and J lost 4; bases outside the gene matches: 0.

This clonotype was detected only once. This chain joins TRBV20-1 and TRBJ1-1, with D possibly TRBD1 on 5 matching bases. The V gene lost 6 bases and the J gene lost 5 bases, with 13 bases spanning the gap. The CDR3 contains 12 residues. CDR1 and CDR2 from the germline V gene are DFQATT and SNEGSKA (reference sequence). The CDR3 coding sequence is TGCAGTGCGCCGACAGATTGGACTGAAGCTTTCTTT. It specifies CSAPTDWTEAFF.

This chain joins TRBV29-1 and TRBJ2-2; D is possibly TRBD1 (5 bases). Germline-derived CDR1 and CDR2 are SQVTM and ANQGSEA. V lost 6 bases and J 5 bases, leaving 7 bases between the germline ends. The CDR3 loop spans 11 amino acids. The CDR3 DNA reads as TGCAGCGTCAGGGTAACCGGGGAGCTGTTTTTT. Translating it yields CSVRVTGELFF.

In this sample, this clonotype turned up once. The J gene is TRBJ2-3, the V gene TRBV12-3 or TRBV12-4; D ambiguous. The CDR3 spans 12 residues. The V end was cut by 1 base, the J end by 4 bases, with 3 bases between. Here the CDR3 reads CASSLVPDTQYF. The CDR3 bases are TGTGCCAGCAGTTTAGTTCCAGATACGCAGTATTTT.

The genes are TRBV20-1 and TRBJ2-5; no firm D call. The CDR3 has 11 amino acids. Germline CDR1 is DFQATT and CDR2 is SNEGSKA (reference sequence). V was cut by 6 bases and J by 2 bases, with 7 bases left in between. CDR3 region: CSAKRQETQYF. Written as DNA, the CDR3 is TGCAGTGCAAAGAGGCAAGAGACCCAGTACTTC.

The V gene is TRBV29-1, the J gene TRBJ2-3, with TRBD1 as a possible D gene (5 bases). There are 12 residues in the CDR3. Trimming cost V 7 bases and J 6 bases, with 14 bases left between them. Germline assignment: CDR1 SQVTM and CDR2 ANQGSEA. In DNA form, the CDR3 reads TGCAGCGGCAATGAGAAGGGGGATACGCAGTATTTT. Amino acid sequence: CSGNEKGDTQYF.

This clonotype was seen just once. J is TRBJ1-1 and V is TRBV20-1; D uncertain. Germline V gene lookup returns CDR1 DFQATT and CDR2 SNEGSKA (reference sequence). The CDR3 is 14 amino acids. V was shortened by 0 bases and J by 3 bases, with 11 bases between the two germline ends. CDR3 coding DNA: TGCAGTGCTAGAGAGGGCAGTTGGGACACTGAAGCTTTCTTT. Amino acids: CSAREGSWDTEAFF.

The CDR3 loop is CASSPDGGNIQYF. In DNA, the CDR3 is TGTGCCAGCAGTCCCGATGGGGGAAACATTCAGTACTTC. The rearrangement joins TRBV6-5 to TRBJ2-4; D may be TRBD1 or TRBD2 (5 bases each). Trimming cost V 5 bases and J 6 bases, with 11 bases left between them. Germline V gene data show CDR1 as MNHEY and CDR2 as SVGAGI. The CDR3 totals 13 residues.